The entry below describes one T cell receptor (beta chain). Clones were sequenced by immunoSEQ multiplex PCR, and TCRdb holds only the in-frame ones, with some missing. The sample carries about 68,000 clones, more than 70% recorded once. The data derive from a study of OX40 agonist ivuxolimab in advanced cancers. This CDR3 has 11 amino acids. Trimming pared 3 bases from V and 8 bases from J, leaving 7 bases between. Germline CDR1 and CDR2: MDHEN and SYDVKM. This receptor was obtained from an adult with an advanced solid tumor such as melanoma, head and neck, liver or kidney cancer. This sample comprised CD4+ or CD8+ T cells sorted from blood, obtained in a trial of the OX40 agonist ivuxolimab. The rearrangement joins TRBV28 to TRBJ1-2; D call uncertain. The CDR3: CASSFSRGYTF. In DNA form, the CDR3 reads TGTGCCAGCAGTTTCAGTAGAGGCTACACCTTC.